This T cell receptor (beta chain) was profiled in a study of T cells expressing NK-cell markers. Study as a whole: According to the study, TCR beta repertoires originated from sorted CD3+CD56+NKG2C+, CD3+CD56+NKG2C- and CD3+CD56-NKG2C+ T cells. Seropositivity for HCMV was found in seven of the eight sequenced donors, with one seronegative.

As regards this clonotype: What it binds is unknown.

TCRdb re-called the 5' RACE reads; every CDR3 protein appears as one record, without DNA. The table for this sample gives more than 400,000 distinct CDR3 sequences. This CDR3 comprises 14 residues. The germline CDR1 and CDR2 sequences are SGHDT and YYEEEE. Whole-study results and caveats: The contribution of dominant NKG2C+ clonotypes to CD8+ T cells in roughly six donors was 1.0-7.0%. Once again these clonotypes came out on top in the CD3+CD56-NKG2C+ fraction of a few donors.

This clonotype originated in a woman aged 18 to 75 in good health. The sample taken for sequencing was blood T cells: a sorted CD56 or NKG2C T cell subset, CD4+ or CD8+ T cells, or bulk PBMC T cells (not recorded which). This chain connects TRBV5-6 to TRBJ2-1; TCRdb returns TRBD1, unconfirmable since there is no DNA. The CDR3 here is CASSRVARGKEQFF.